This TCR beta chain stems from a study of memory CD4+ T cells and cytomegalovirus serostatus. The germline gives CDR1 LGHNA, CDR2 YSLEER. This CDR3 has 15 amino acids. The ends lost 3 bases at V and 6 bases at J; junction bases unmatched: 5. Method: immunoSEQ multiplex PCR; TCRdb's copy keeps in-frame clones and lacks some. This table holds roughly 45,000 clones, roughly 78% found once. Single viable CD3+CD4+CD8-CD45RO+ cells were sorted as the memory CD4+ T cells. The chain combines TRBV4-3 with TRBJ2-3; TRBD2 agrees at 11 bases. Sequencing used memory CD4+ T cells from blood. The source of this sequence is an adult in good health and CMV-seronegative. The CDR3 protein is CASSQTSGAGDTQYF. In nucleotides, the CDR3 is TGCGCCAGCAGCCAGACTAGCGGGGCAGGCGATACGCAGTATTTT.